A selection of T cell receptor beta chains follows, all from one sample in a study of vaccination effects on CD4 cells after COVID-19. The method was immunoSEQ multiplex PCR; TCRdb's version includes in-frame clones alone and lacks a portion of them. The sample contains tens of thousands of clones, under 75% of which appear only once. Their recognized antigens are unknown. The starting material was CD4+ T cells from PBMCs cultured with SARS-CoV-2 spike peptides, obtained before COVID-19 vaccination. The receptor source for this set is a human donor who received a COVID-19 vaccine. CDR3s include the opening cysteine and the closing phenylalanine or tryptophan. D genes are given only for firm matches. Rows give clone size only sometimes, using once, few, many, or a class for an expanded clone.

DNA,CDR3,V,size,D,J
TGTGCCAGCAGCCAATCCAGCTCCTATAATTCACCCCTCCACTTT,CASSQSSSYNSPLHF,TRBV3-1/TRBV3-2,.,.,TRBJ1-6
TGTGCCAGTAGTAACAGGGGCGACACAGATACGCAGTATTTT,CASSNRGDTDTQYF,TRBV19,once,TRBD1,TRBJ2-3
TGTGCCTGGAGTGGTTGGGGGGCGGGAGAGACCCAGTACTTC,CAWSGWGAGETQYF,TRBV30,.,.,TRBJ2-5
TGTGCCAGCAGCCAAGAATCACGGATCTCTGGAAACACCATATATTTT,CASSQESRISGNTIYF,TRBV4-2,.,.,TRBJ1-3
TGTGCCAGCAGCTCTCTCGCCATAACAGGGGAGTACTTC,CASSSLAITGEYF,TRBV7-9,.,TRBD1,TRBJ2-7
TGTGCCAGCAGCTTGGCCGGACTAGCGGGGGGCGAGCAGTACTTC,CASSLAGLAGGEQYF,TRBV5-4,.,TRBD2,TRBJ2-7
TGTGCCAGCAGCGTCCGTGTACCCTACGAGCAGTACTTC,CASSVRVPYEQYF,TRBV5-5,.,.,TRBJ2-7
TGTGCCAGCAGCTTAGCTGGAAACACCATATATTTT,CASSLAGNTIYF,TRBV7-2,.,.,TRBJ1-3
TGTGCCAGCAGGGAAGGGGTGGACAGGGTAATTGATACGCAGTATTTT,CASREGVDRVIDTQYF,TRBV7-2,once,TRBD1,TRBJ2-3
TGTGCCAGCAGCCCCCGAGACAGCCCTTTGCGCGAGCAGTACTTC,CASSPRDSPLREQYF,TRBV5-5,few,.,TRBJ2-7
TGTGCCAGCAGCCAAGGCGGCAATCAGCCCCAGCATTTT,CASSQGGNQPQHF,TRBV3-1/TRBV3-2,.,.,TRBJ1-5
TGCAGCGTTGTGAGCTACGAGCAGTACTTC,CSVVSYEQYF,TRBV29-1,.,.,TRBJ2-7
TGTGCCAGCAGCTTAGGTCGCGCAGCCGAAAAACTGTTTTTT,CASSLGRAAEKLFF,TRBV11-2,few,.,TRBJ1-4
TGCGCCAGCAGCTTGTCCCTTTCGGGAGGGCCCCAGAATGAGCAGTTCTTC,CASSLSLSGGPQNEQFF,TRBV5-1,.,TRBD2,TRBJ2-1